Listed below are T cell receptor beta chains from one sample, sequenced in a study of radiation and T cells in renal cell carcinoma. The assay was immunoSEQ multiplex PCR, and TCRdb's table has in-frame clones only and misses some. The table lists approximately 110,000 clones, roughly 85% of them singletons. The sequences come from blood, collected from a patient whose treatment included radiotherapy and nephrectomy. These receptors originate from a woman aged 55-75 years with renal cell carcinoma. The conserved cysteine and the conserved F or W are not part of the CDR3 here. Not every row has a clone size; where given, it reads once, few, many or a size class.

cdr3_aa,j_call,v_call,clone_size
ASSLPFSTGELF,TRBJ2-2,TRBV7-9,NA
ASSRVGPSYEQY,NA,TRBV5-6,NA
TSRTDREEDEQF,TRBJ2-1,TRBV1,NA
ASSFRPNTEAF,TRBJ1-1,TRBV5-5,NA
ASSLTPGVQETQY,TRBJ2-5,TRBV7-8,NA
ASSPGTVYTEAF,TRBJ1-1,TRBV27,NA
ATSRDTGSAGYGYT,TRBJ1-2,TRBV15,few
ASSLEGVGAYEKLF,TRBJ1-4,TRBV5-5,NA
ASSSGQGTEAF,TRBJ1-1,TRBV6-5,once
ASAGVSADTQY,TRBJ2-3,TRBV5-4,NA
ASSQEAGINYGYT,TRBJ1-2,TRBV5-4,NA
ASSWAGGFYEQY,TRBJ2-7,TRBV5-6,NA
ASSDTAGEKANEQF,TRBJ2-1,TRBV6-4,NA
ASSPGGGFNEKLF,TRBJ1-4,TRBV28,NA
ASSMGWGRVLYSNQPQH,TRBJ1-5,TRBV19,once
ASRQQGADGYT,TRBJ1-2,TRBV6-5,NA
ASSLRGEGYNEQF,TRBJ2-1,TRBV4-1,NA
ASTKDTYQPQH,TRBJ1-5,TRBV6-1,NA